One and the same sample provided the 5 T cell receptor beta chains below, sequenced in a study of blood T cell repertoires in COVID-19. Only in-frame clones appear in the TCRdb table, and some are missing; sequencing was by immunoSEQ multiplex PCR. This repertoire shows 200,000 to 250,000 clones, roughly 85% found once; its top ten account for approximately 18%. Sequences were obtained from PBMCs or T cells enriched from blood (not recorded which). Receptor source: a man in his forties or fifties who had recovered from COVID-19.

The rearrangement uses TRBV19 and TRBJ2-5, with a tentative D call TRBD2 (6 bases). In germline, CDR1 is LNHDA, CDR2 SQIVND (reference sequence). CDR3 length equals 12 residues. Trimming took off 5 bases at V and 9 bases at J, with 13 bases between the two ends. For the CDR3, the DNA is TGTGCCAGTAGTTCGGGACTCCAGCCCCAGTACTTC. The encoded protein is CASSSGLQPQYF.

The chain carries TRBV2 and TRBJ2-3; perhaps TRBD1 as D (5 bases). V was cut by 7 bases and J by 2 bases, with 16 bases left in between. CDR1 is SNHLY and CDR2 is FYNNEI in the germline V gene. This CDR3 region has 15 residues. Here the CDR3 DNA reads TGTGCCAGCAAGATGCGACAGAGATACACAGATACGCAGTATTTT. Residues: CASKMRQRYTDTQYF. Complete variable domain (other parts from reference TRBV2 and TRBJ2-3): EPEVTQTPSHQVTQMGQEVILRCVPISNHLYFYWYRQILGQKVEFLVSFYNNEISEKSEIFDDQFSVERPDGSNFTLKIRSTKLEDSAMYFCASKMRQRYTDTQYFGPGTRLTVL.

The V and J genes are TRBV27 and TRBJ1-2; no clear D gene. The CDR3 totals 13 residues. Germline V gene sequence: CDR1 MNHEY, CDR2 SMNVEV (reference sequence). V lost 3 bases, J lost 2 bases, and 7 bases lay in between. The CDR3 loop is CASSFTENYGYTF. The CDR3 DNA sequence: TGTGCCAGCAGTTTCACAGAAAACTATGGCTACACCTTC.

The chain uses TRBV19 and TRBJ1-2; maybe TRBD1 (6 bases). The CDR3 has 14 residues. Germline V gene sequence: CDR1 LNHDA, CDR2 SQIVND (reference sequence). V was pared by 6 bases and J by 3 bases, with 14 bases between. CDR3 bases: TGTGCCAGTAGCGGTTGGACAGCGCACTATGGCTACACCTTC. Translation gives CASSGWTAHYGYTF.

CDR3 sequence: CASSQGQGVNGYTF. CDR3 nucleotides: TGTGCCAGCAGCCAAGGACAGGGGGTCAATGGCTACACCTTC. V and J are TRBV3-1 (or the pseudogene TRBV3-2) and TRBJ1-2; 9 nucleotides align to TRBD1. J gave up 6 bases and V 1 base, and 3 bases lay outside the gene matches. The germline gives CDR1 LGHDT, CDR2 YNNKEL (reference sequence). This CDR3 region has 14 residues.